Sequencing of this T cell receptor beta chain was carried out in a study of T cells after yellow fever vaccination. At the level of the study: SMART-Seq v4 Ultra Low Input handled preparation of low-cell-number fractions. The study's findings and limits: Though weaker, the secondary response peaked faster, on day 5 versus 15.

TCRdb processed the 5' RACE reads anew with MiXCR; each CDR3 protein has one entry. The data show a few hundred thousand distinct CDR3 sequences, 15% to 20% seen once. This clonotype was recorded a few times. Antigen unknown. Trimming stripped 4 bases from V and 4 bases from J, with 15 bases between. This CDR3 has 15 residues. Germline V gene data show CDR1 as MDHEN and CDR2 as SYDVKM. This chain links TRBV28 with TRBJ2-3; D perhaps matches TRBD2 (5 bases). This TCR derives from a man between 25 and 39 years old who received the YFV17D yellow fever vaccine. Here the sequenced sample was PBMCs, taken 15 days after the yellow fever booster vaccination. CDR3 in DNA: TGTGCCAGCAGTTCGACCCTTAAGGGAGCAGATACGCAGTATTTT. Protein product: CASSSTLKGADTQYF.